The sequence of this TCR beta chain was determined in a study of blood T cell repertoires in COVID-19. Germline V lookup: CDR1 MGHRA, CDR2 YSYEKL. Trimming shortened V by 4 bases and J by 0 bases, and 14 bases separated the two germline ends. The CDR3 has 16 residues. The table lists this clone with a count of one. The protocol was immunoSEQ multiplex PCR, while the TCRdb copy is restricted to in-frame clones and leaves out a portion. The sample includes 300,000 to 350,000 clones, roughly 90% of them seen just once. The TCR sequence derives from a young man with COVID-19, enrolled during active disease. Sequencing used peripheral blood. This chain connects TRBV4-1 to TRBJ2-3; no definite D call. Here the CDR3 reads CASSPVVRASTDTQYF. The CDR3 coding sequence is TGCGCCAGCAGCCCGGTGGTGCGAGCTAGCACAGATACGCAGTATTTT.